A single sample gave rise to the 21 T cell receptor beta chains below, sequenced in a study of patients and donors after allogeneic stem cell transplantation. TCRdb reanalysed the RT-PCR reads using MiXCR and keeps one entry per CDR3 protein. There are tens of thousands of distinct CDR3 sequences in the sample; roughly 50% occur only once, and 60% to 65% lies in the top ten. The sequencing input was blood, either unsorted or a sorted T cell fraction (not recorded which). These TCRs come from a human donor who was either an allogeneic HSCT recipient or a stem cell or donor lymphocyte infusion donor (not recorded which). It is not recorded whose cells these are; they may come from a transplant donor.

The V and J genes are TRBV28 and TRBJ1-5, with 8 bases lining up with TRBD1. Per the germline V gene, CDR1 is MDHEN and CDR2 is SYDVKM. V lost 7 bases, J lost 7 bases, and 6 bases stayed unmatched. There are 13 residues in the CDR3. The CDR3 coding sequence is TGTGCCAGCAAGGACAGGGATGTCCAGCCCCAGCATTTT. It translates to CASKDRDVQPQHF. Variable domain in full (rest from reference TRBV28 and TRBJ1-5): DVKVTQSSRYLVKRTGEKVFLECVQDMDHENMFWYRQDPGLGLRLIYFSYDVKMKEKGDIPEGYSVSREKKERFSLILESASTNQTSMYLCASKDRDVQPQHFGDGTRLSIL.

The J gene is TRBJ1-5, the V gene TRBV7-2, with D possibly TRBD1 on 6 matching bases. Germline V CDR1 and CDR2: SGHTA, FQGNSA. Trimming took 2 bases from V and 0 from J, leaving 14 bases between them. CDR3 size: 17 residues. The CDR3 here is CASSLWGDTLSNQPQHF. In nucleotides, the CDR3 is TGTGCCAGCAGCTTATGGGGGGACACCCTTAGCAATCAGCCCCAGCATTTT.

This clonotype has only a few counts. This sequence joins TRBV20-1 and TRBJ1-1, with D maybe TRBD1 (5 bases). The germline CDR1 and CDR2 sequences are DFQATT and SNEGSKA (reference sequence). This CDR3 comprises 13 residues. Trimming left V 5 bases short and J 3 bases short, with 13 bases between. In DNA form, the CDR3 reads TGCAGTGCTCAGGGACTTTGGGACACTGAAGCTTTCTTT. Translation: CSAQGLWDTEAFF.

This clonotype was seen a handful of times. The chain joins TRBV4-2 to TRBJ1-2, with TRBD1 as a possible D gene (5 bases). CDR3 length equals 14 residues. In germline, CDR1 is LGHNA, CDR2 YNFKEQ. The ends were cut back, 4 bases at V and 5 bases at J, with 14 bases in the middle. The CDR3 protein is CASSRTPGTYGYTF. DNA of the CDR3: TGTGCCAGCAGCCGGACCCCGGGGACGTATGGCTACACCTTC.

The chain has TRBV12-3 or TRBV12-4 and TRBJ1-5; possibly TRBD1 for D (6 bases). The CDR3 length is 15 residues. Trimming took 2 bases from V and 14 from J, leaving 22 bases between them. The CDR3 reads CASSLQGGINQPEHF. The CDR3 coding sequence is TGTGCCAGCAGTTTACAAGGGGGAATCAATCAGCCTGAGCATTTT.

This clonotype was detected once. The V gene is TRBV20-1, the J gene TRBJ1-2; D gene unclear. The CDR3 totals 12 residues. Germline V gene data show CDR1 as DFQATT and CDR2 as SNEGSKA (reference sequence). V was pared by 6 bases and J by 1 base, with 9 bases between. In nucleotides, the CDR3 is TGCAGTGCGGGTCAGCTTAACTATGGCTACACCTTC. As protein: CSAGQLNYGYTF.

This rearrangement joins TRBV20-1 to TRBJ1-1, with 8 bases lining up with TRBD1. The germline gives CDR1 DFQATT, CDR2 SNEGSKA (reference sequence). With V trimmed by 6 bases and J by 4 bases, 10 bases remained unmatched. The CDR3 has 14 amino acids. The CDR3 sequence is CSANRDRTTTEAFF. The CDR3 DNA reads TGCAGTGCAAACCGGGACAGGACTACCACTGAAGCTTTCTTT.

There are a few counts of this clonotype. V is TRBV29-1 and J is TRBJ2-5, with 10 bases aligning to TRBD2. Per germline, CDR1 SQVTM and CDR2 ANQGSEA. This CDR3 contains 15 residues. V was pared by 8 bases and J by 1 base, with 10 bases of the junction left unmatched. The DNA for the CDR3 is TGCAGCCTCTACAAGGAGCGGGAGGGCCAAGAGACCCAGTACTTC. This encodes CSLYKEREGQETQYF.

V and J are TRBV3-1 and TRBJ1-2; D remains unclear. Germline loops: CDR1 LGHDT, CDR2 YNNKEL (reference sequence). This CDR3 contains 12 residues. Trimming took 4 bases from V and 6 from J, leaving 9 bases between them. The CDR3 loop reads CASSPSSDGYTF. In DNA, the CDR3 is TGTGCCAGCAGCCCCTCATCTGATGGCTACACCTTC.

This CDR3 reads CASSYSMGKPGRAYEQYF. The CDR3 nucleotides are TGTGCCAGCAGTTACTCGATGGGTAAGCCCGGGCGAGCCTACGAGCAGTACTTC. This chain joins TRBV6-6 and TRBJ2-7, with unresolved D. The germline V and J ends were trimmed by 0 bases and 2 bases, with 20 bases remaining between them. The germline V gene encodes CDR1 MNHNY and CDR2 SVGAGI (reference sequence). CDR3 length equals 18 residues.

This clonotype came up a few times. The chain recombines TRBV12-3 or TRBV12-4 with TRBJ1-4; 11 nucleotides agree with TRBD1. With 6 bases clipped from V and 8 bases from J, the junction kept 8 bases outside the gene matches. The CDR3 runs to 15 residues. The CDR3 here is CASSPDRGRKEKLFF. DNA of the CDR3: TGTGCCAGCAGCCCGGACAGGGGGCGGAAGGAAAAACTGTTTTTT.

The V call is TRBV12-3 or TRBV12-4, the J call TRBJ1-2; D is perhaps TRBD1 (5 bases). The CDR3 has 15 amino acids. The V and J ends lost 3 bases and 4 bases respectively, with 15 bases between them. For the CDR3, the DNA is TGTGCCAGCAGTTTTGCCGGGACCTCCCGCTATGGCTACACCTTC. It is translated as CASSFAGTSRYGYTF.

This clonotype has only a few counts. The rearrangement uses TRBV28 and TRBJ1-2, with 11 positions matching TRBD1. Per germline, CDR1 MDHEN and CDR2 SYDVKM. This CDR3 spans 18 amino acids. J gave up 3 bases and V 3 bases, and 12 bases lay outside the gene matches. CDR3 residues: CASSFTLGQGAFHYGYTF. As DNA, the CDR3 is TGTGCCAGCAGTTTTACCCTCGGACAGGGGGCATTTCACTATGGCTACACCTTC.

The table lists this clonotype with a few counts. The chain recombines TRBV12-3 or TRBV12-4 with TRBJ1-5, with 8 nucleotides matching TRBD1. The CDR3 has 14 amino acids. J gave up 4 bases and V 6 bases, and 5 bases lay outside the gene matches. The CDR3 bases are TGTGCCAGCAGGGGGACAGGTGAGAATCAGCCCCAGCATTTT. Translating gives CASRGTGENQPQHF.

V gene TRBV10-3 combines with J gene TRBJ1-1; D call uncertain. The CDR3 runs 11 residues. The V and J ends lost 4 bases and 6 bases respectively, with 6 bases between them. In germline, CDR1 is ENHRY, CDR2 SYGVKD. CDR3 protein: CAISGASEAFF. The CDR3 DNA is TGTGCCATCAGTGGGGCCTCTGAAGCTTTCTTT.

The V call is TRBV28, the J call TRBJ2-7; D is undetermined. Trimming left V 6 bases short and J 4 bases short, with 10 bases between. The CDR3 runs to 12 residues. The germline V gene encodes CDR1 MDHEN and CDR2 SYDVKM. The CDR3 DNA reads TGTGCCAGCAGCCCACGTGAGTACGAGCAGTACTTC. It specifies CASSPREYEQYF.

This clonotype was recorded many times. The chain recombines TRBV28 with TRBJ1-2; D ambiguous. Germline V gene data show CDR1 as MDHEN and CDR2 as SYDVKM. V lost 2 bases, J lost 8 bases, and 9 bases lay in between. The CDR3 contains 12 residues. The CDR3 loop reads CASSLNRGGYTF. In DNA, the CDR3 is TGTGCCAGCAGTTTAAACCGAGGGGGCTACACCTTC.

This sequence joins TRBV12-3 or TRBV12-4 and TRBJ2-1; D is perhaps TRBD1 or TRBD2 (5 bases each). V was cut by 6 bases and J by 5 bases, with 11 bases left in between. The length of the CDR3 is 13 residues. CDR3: CASRRGNDNEQFF. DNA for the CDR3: TGTGCCAGCAGACGGGGCAATGACAATGAGCAGTTCTTC.

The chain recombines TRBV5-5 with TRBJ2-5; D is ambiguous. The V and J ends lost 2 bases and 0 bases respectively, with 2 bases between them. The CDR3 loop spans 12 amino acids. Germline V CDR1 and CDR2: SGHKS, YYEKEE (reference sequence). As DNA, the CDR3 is TGTGCCAGCAGCTTTAACCAAGAGACCCAGTACTTC. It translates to CASSFNQETQYF.

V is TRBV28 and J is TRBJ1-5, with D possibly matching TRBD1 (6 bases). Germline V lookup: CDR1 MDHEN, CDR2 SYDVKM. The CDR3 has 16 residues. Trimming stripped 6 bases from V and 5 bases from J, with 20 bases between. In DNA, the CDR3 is TGTGCCAGCAGCCGATCACACAGGGTTGTCCATCAGCCCCAGCATTTT. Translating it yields CASSRSHRVVHQPQHF. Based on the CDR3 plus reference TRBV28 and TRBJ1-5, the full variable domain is DVKVTQSSRYLVKRTGEKVFLECVQDMDHENMFWYRQDPGLGLRLIYFSYDVKMKEKGDIPEGYSVSREKKERFSLILESASTNQTSMYLCASSRSHRVVHQPQHFGDGTRLSIL.

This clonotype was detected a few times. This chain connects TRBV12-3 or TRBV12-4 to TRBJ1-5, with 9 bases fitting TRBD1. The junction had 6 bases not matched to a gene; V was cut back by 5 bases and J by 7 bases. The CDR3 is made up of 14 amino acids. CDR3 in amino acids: CASSLGQGRQPQHF. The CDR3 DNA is TGTGCCAGCAGTCTGGGACAGGGAAGGCAGCCCCAGCATTTT.